A single sample is the source of the 20 T cell receptor beta chains below, sequenced in a study of T-cell memory formation after mild COVID-19. TCRdb ran MiXCR on the 5' RACE reads and lists one entry per CDR3 protein. The table records approximately 100,000 distinct CDR3 sequences, approximately 23% of them present only once. Sequenced sample: PBMCs or a T cell subset sorted from them (not recorded which). These receptors originate from a young man who had mild COVID-19 (a few samples of this study predate the infection). Cell type and time point are not known.

This clonotype was picked up a small number of times. The chain is built from TRBV7-9 and TRBJ2-7, with D perhaps matching TRBD1 or TRBD2 (5 bases each). The CDR3 covers 16 residues. The V and J ends lost 5 bases and 2 bases respectively, with 19 bases between them. The germline V gene encodes CDR1 SEHNR and CDR2 FQNEAQ (reference sequence). CDR3: CASSGPRDRATYEQYF. CDR3 coding DNA: TGTGCCAGCAGCGGCCCCCGGGACCGTGCAACCTACGAGCAGTACTTC. The complete variable domain, with remaining parts taken from reference TRBV7-9 and TRBJ2-7, reads DTGVSQNPRHKITKRGQNVTFRCDPISEHNRLYWYRQTLGQGPEFLTYFQNEAQLEKSRLLSDRFSAERPKGSFSTLEIQRTEQGDSAMYLCASSGPRDRATYEQYFGPGTRLTVT.

In this sample, this clonotype turned up a few times. As DNA, the CDR3 is TGTGCCAGCAGCCCGGGGCAGACAGCGGGCACAGATACGCAGTATTTT. This codes for CASSPGQTAGTDTQYF. The rearrangement uses TRBV11-2 and TRBJ2-3, with D perhaps being TRBD1 or TRBD2 (5 bases each). The CDR3 is made up of 16 amino acids. CDR1 is SGHAT, CDR2 FQNNGV, per germline. Trimming took off 5 bases at V and 1 base at J, with 16 bases between the two ends.

The chain uses TRBV7-6 and TRBJ2-2; D gene uncertain. The germline V gene encodes CDR1 SGHVS and CDR2 FNYEAQ. V lost 1 base and J lost 1, with 4 bases in between. The CDR3 totals 14 residues. CDR3 bases: TGTGCCAGCAGCTTAGGGGGGAACACCGGGGAGCTGTTTTTT. Translation gives CASSLGGNTGELFF.

The V gene is TRBV25-1, the J gene TRBJ1-1; D gene uncertain. Germline assignment: CDR1 MGHDK and CDR2 SYGVNS. This CDR3 is built from 11 residues. Trimming shortened V by 3 bases and J by 11 bases, and 10 bases separated the two germline ends. The chain's CDR3 is CASSERFEAFF. CDR3 DNA sequence: TGTGCCAGCAGTGAGCGGTTTGAGGCTTTCTTT. The whole variable domain, remainder taken from reference TRBV25-1 and TRBJ1-1, is EADIYQTPRYLVIGTGKKITLECSQTMGHDKMYWYQQDPGMELHLIHYSYGVNSTEKGDLSSESTVSRIRTEHFPLTLESARPSHTSQYLCASSERFEAFFGQGTRLTVV.

The V call is TRBV7-6, the J call TRBJ1-2, with D hard to call. This CDR3 contains 14 residues. Between the trimmed V and J ends, which lost 1 base and 3 bases, there was a span of 9 bases. In germline, CDR1 is SGHVS, CDR2 FNYEAQ. CDR3 residues: CASSLGPGDYGYTF. CDR3 sequence (DNA): TGTGCCAGCAGCTTAGGTCCGGGAGACTATGGCTACACCTTC. Combining the CDR3 with reference TRBV7-6 and TRBJ1-2 gives the whole variable domain GAGVSQSPRYKVTKRGQDVALRCDPISGHVSLYWYRQALGQGPEFLTYFNYEAQQDKSGLPNDRFSAERPEGSISTLTIQRTEQRDSAMYRCASSLGPGDYGYTFGSGTRLTVV.

This clonotype turned up a few times. The V and J genes are TRBV5-1 and TRBJ2-1; D is perhaps TRBD1 or TRBD2 (5 bases each). The CDR3 runs 12 residues. The V gene lost 2 bases and the J gene lost 8 bases, with 8 bases spanning the gap. Germline V gene lookup returns CDR1 SGHRS and CDR2 YFSETQ. The CDR3 reads CASSFGDDEQFF. As DNA, the CDR3 is TGCGCCAGCAGCTTCGGGGACGATGAGCAGTTCTTC.

In this sample, this clonotype turned up a few times. CDR3 amino acids: CASSQSGNEQYF. The CDR3 DNA is TGTGCCAGCAGTCAATCTGGGAACGAGCAGTACTTC. The rearrangement links TRBV7-9 to TRBJ2-7; D unresolved. Germline-derived CDR1 and CDR2 are SEHNR and FQNEAQ (reference sequence). With 6 bases removed from V and 5 bases from J, the gap between germline ends came to 11 bases. The CDR3 has 12 residues. Full variable domain (remainder filled in from reference TRBV7-9 and TRBJ2-7): DTGVSQNPRHKITKRGQNVTFRCDPISEHNRLYWYRQTLGQGPEFLTYFQNEAQLEKSRLLSDRFSAERPKGSFSTLEIQRTEQGDSAMYLCASSQSGNEQYFGPGTRLTVT.

The chain uses TRBV27 and TRBJ1-4, with D maybe TRBD1 (6 bases). Germline assignment: CDR1 MNHEY and CDR2 SMNVEV (reference sequence). The CDR3 spans 15 residues. V was trimmed by 5 bases and J by 2 bases, leaving 12 bases between them. The DNA of the CDR3 is TGTGCCAGCAGTCTAGGGACACCGACTAATGAAAAACTGTTTTTT. This codes for CASSLGTPTNEKLFF.

The chain combines TRBV7-9 with TRBJ2-5; D perhaps matches TRBD2 (7 bases). This CDR3 contains 15 residues. Per germline, CDR1 SEHNR and CDR2 FQNEAQ (reference sequence). Trimming removed 1 base at V and 5 bases at J, with 14 bases between. The CDR3 DNA sequence: TGTGCCAGCAGCTTAGGCCCGGGGGGCCCGGAGACCCAGTACTTC. Translated: CASSLGPGGPETQYF.

The chain joins TRBV4-3 to TRBJ2-1; TRBD1 matches at 8 bases. The germline CDR1 and CDR2 sequences are LGHNA and YSLEER. The CDR3 extends over 15 amino acids. With 1 base clipped from V and 5 bases from J, the junction kept 4 bases outside the gene matches. CDR3 region: CASSQGQGIHNEQFF. The CDR3 DNA follows: TGCGCCAGCAGCCAAGGACAGGGGATCCACAATGAGCAGTTCTTC.

In this sample, this clonotype turned up a few times. The chain links TRBV2 to TRBJ2-2; no reliable D call. The germline gives CDR1 SNHLY, CDR2 FYNNEI. The CDR3 spans 16 residues. V gave up 3 bases and J gave up 4 bases, with 15 bases separating them. The CDR3 is CASSEPGSLGTGELFF. The CDR3 region has the DNA TGTGCCAGCAGTGAGCCAGGTTCGCTGGGCACCGGGGAGCTGTTTTTT.

This clonotype was picked up a small number of times. As DNA, the CDR3 is TGTGCCAGCAGTTTGGACGGACCCTCTGGGGCCAACGTCCTGACTTTC. Translated, it gives CASSLDGPSGANVLTF. The V call is TRBV28, the J call TRBJ2-6; D remains ambiguous. Trimming took off 3 bases at V and 0 bases at J, with 9 bases between the two ends. The CDR3 runs 16 residues. Germline V lookup: CDR1 MDHEN, CDR2 SYDVKM.

This clonotype was counted a few times. The J gene is TRBJ2-7, the V gene TRBV25-1; 7 nucleotides agree with TRBD2. The CDR3 length is 15 residues. Unmatched junction bases numbered 8, after V lost 1 base and J lost 5 bases. Per the germline V gene, CDR1 is MGHDK and CDR2 is SYGVNS. CDR3 in amino acids: CASSESQRGQNEQYF. The CDR3 nucleotides read TGTGCCAGCAGTGAATCCCAGCGGGGTCAGAACGAGCAGTACTTC.

V is TRBV15 and J is TRBJ1-1, with D perhaps matching TRBD1 (5 bases). The CDR3 spans 12 residues. V was pared by 6 bases and J by 1 base, with 6 bases between. Germline CDR1 is LNHNV and CDR2 is YYDKDF (reference sequence). In DNA, the CDR3 is TGTGCCACCAGGGGGCCGAACACTGAAGCTTTCTTT. Translation: CATRGPNTEAFF.

V and J are TRBV29-1 and TRBJ1-1, with 7 bases matching TRBD1. The CDR3 has 14 amino acids. With 6 bases clipped from V and 2 bases from J, the junction kept 9 bases outside the gene matches. From germline, CDR1 is SQVTM and CDR2 ANQGSEA. CDR3 coding DNA: TGCAGCGTGACACCGACAGGGTCCAACACTGAAGCTTTCTTT. It specifies CSVTPTGSNTEAFF.

This clonotype was found a few times. J is TRBJ2-1 and V is TRBV27; 7 nucleotides line up with TRBD2. Trimming removed 5 bases from V and 7 bases from J; junction bases left unmatched: 14. CDR1 is MNHEY and CDR2 is SMNVEV in the germline V gene (reference sequence). The CDR3 runs to 16 residues. The CDR3 DNA follows: TGTGCCAGCAGTATCGGACTAGGATTCGTTGGGAATGAGCAGTTCTTC. Protein product: CASSIGLGFVGNEQFF.

The CDR3 region is CATSDLAGAGELFF. The CDR3 DNA reads as TGTGCCACCAGTGATCTAGCGGGGGCCGGGGAGCTGTTTTTT. The chain links TRBV24-1 to TRBJ2-2; TRBD2 matches 10 bases. This CDR3 has 14 residues. The junction had 0 bases not matched to a gene; V was cut back by 3 bases and J by 6 bases. Germline V gives CDR1 KGHDR, CDR2 SFDVKD.

This chain joins TRBV14 and TRBJ1-2; 9 nucleotides match TRBD1. Trimming cost V 2 bases and J 5 bases; bases outside gene matches: 12. Germline V lookup: CDR1 SGHDN, CDR2 FVKESK. CDR3 size: 17 residues. CDR3 residues: CASSQYWDRDVEYGYTF. CDR3 coding DNA: TGTGCCAGCAGCCAATATTGGGACAGGGACGTCGAGTATGGCTACACCTTC.

J is TRBJ1-2 and V is TRBV15; 9 bases are shared with TRBD1. Germline V lookup: CDR1 LNHNV, CDR2 YYDKDF (reference sequence). The CDR3 has 18 residues. After removal of 1 base from V and 1 base from J, the junction contained 10 bases not matched to a gene. Here the CDR3 DNA reads TGTGCCACCAGCAGAGGCGGCGCGGGGACAGGGATTAACTATGGCTACACCTTC. It translates to CATSRGGAGTGINYGYTF.

The chain employs TRBV6-2 or TRBV6-3 and TRBJ1-2; D not resolved. The CDR3 is 12 amino acids. V was clipped by 4 bases and J by 4 bases, with 7 bases between them. CDR1 is MNHEY and CDR2 is SVGEGT in the germline V gene. CDR3 coding DNA: TGTGCCAGCAGTTCCTCAGTCTATGGCTACACCTTC. It encodes CASSSSVYGYTF.